Only one count was recorded for the clone carrying this TCR beta chain. No antigen is known for it. CD45RO-negative, CCR7-positively selected cells formed the naive CD8 fraction, excluding terminally differentiated effector memory CD45RA+ cells. Each sorted subset replicate got 200 ng genomic DNA, tens of thousands of genomes. Authors' data handling: Junction-only sequences without quality scores came from ImmunoSEQ, so filtering differed. TCRdb keeps only in-frame clones here, not all; method: immunoSEQ multiplex PCR. That table is the source of V, J and clone size, and D and trimming were worked out from the DNA. The table lists about 2.1 million clones, 93% of them singletons. The germline CDR1 and CDR2 sequences are MGHRA and YSYEKL. V lost 1 base and J 4 bases, leaving 17 bases between the germline ends. The CDR3 length is 16 residues. The data were taken from a study of shared clonotypes between healthy human individuals. Study-wide context: Per-donor plates numbered three CD4 naive, three CD4 memory, two CD8 naive and one CD8 memory.

Findings and limits, study-wide: Memory subsets generally showed lower estimated richness than naive subsets.

The chain combines TRBV4-1 with TRBJ2-7; tentatively, D is TRBD1 (6 bases). Sequencing was performed on naive CD8+ T cells from PBMCs. The receptor was derived from a man younger than 35 in good health. Some clones in this sample may be carry-over from other donors' samples. CDR3 loop: CASSQGGPAEGYEQYF. The CDR3 coding sequence is TGCGCCAGCAGCCAAGGGGGGCCGGCCGAGGGTTACGAGCAGTACTTC.